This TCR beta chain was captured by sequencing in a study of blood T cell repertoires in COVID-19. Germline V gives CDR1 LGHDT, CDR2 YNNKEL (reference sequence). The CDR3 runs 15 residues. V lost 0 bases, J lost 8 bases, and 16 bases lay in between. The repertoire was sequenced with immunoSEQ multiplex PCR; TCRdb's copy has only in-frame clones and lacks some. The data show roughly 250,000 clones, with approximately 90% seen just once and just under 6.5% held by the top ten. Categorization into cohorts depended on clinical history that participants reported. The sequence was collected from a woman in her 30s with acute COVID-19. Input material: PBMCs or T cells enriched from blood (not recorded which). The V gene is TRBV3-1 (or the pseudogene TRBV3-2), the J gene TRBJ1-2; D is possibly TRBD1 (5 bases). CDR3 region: CASSQDIGRAWGYTF. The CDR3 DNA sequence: TGTGCCAGCAGCCAAGATATTGGCAGGGCGTGGGGCTACACCTTC.